These 25 T cell receptor beta chains originate from one sample sequenced in a study of blood T cell repertoires in COVID-19. Produced via immunoSEQ multiplex PCR; TCRdb's table is partial and in-frame only. The sample lists 280,000 or so clones, less than 90% occurring once. The sequenced material came from peripheral blood. The receptors derive from a human donor in a cohort sampled during active COVID-19.

This clone was picked up one time. V and J are TRBV9 and TRBJ2-7; no definite D call. The germline CDR1 and CDR2 sequences are SGDLS and YYNGEE. Trimming removed 4 bases at V and 6 bases at J, with 14 bases between. This CDR3 comprises 13 residues. In nucleotides, the CDR3 is TGTGCCAGCAGCTTGAGTCCCTACGGCGAGCAGTACTTC. This sequence encodes CASSLSPYGEQYF.

The rearrangement links TRBV10-2 to TRBJ2-2; 10 bases fit TRBD2. The trim removed 3 bases at V and 5 bases at J, leaving 9 bases unmatched. The CDR3 extends over 17 amino acids. Germline-derived CDR1 and CDR2 are WSHSY and SAAADI. This CDR3 reads CASSDGLAGELTGELFF. The CDR3 coding sequence is TGCGCCAGCAGTGACGGTCTAGCGGGAGAGTTGACCGGGGAGCTGTTTTTT.

The chain combines TRBV10-1 with TRBJ2-1; a possible D gene is TRBD1 (6 bases). V lost 0 bases and J 6 bases, leaving 12 bases between the germline ends. Germline CDR1 WNHNN, CDR2 SYGVQD (reference sequence). CDR3 length: 15 amino acids. The CDR3 nucleotides read TGCGCCAGCAGTGAGTCGACGGACAGCCTCAATGAGCAGTTCTTC. Translating gives CASSESTDSLNEQFF.

This chain connects TRBV5-6 to TRBJ2-5, with D perhaps matching TRBD2 (7 bases). The germline gives CDR1 SGHDT, CDR2 YYEEEE. CDR3 length: 13 residues. Trimming removed 3 bases at V and 5 bases at J, with 11 bases between. The CDR3: CASSSGGRETQYF. CDR3 sequence (DNA): TGTGCCAGCAGCTCGGGGGGCCGGGAGACCCAGTACTTC.

This chain uses TRBV27 with TRBJ2-3; 8 bases line up with TRBD2. CDR3 length: 15 residues. Trimming took 2 bases from V and 3 from J; bases not matched to a gene: 4. Germline loops: CDR1 MNHEY, CDR2 SMNVEV (reference sequence). CDR3 coding DNA: TGTGCCAGCAGTTTAGTAGGCGGGAGGACAGATACGCAGTATTTT. Protein product: CASSLVGGRTDTQYF.

The rearrangement links TRBV28 to TRBJ2-1; no reliable D call. The CDR3 loop spans 16 amino acids. Looked up from germline, CDR1 is MDHEN and CDR2 is SYDVKM. Trimming pared 6 bases from V and 0 bases from J, leaving 15 bases between. CDR3 bases: TGTGCCAGCAGCACCAGCCCGCCGGGCTCCTACAATGAGCAGTTCTTC. Its protein product is CASSTSPPGSYNEQFF.

V is TRBV18 and J is TRBJ1-5; possible D gene TRBD1, 5 bases. This CDR3 has 16 residues. With 3 bases removed from V and 7 bases from J, the gap between germline ends came to 19 bases. CDR1 and CDR2 (germline): KGHSH, LQKENI. In DNA form, the CDR3 reads TGTGCCAGCTCACCGGGTGACCTCGCGGGGGGACAGCCCCAGCATTTT. It translates to CASSPGDLAGGQPQHF.

The genes are TRBV7-2 and TRBJ2-7; 7 bases match TRBD2. Trimming removed 5 bases from V and 3 bases from J; junction bases left unmatched: 7. The CDR3 spans 14 residues. CDR1 and CDR2 from the germline V gene are SGHTA and FQGNSA. The CDR3 DNA reads as TGTGCCAGCAGCCCTTTTGCGGGGGACTACGAGCAGTACTTC. Translated, it gives CASSPFAGDYEQYF.

This clone came up once. V usage is TRBV4-1 and J usage is TRBJ2-3; 11 bases are shared with TRBD1. The germline V gene has CDR1 MGHRA and CDR2 YSYEKL. Trimming took 6 bases from V and 4 from J; bases not matched to a gene: 12. The CDR3 length is 17 residues. CDR3 in DNA: TGCGCCAGCAGACGCGAAAGAGGGACAGGGGGTTCAGATACGCAGTATTTT. Translated, it gives CASRRERGTGGSDTQYF.

The chain couples TRBV20-1 to TRBJ1-2; D not certain. Germline loops: CDR1 DFQATT, CDR2 SNEGSKA (reference sequence). The CDR3 contains 10 residues. The V and J ends lost 7 bases and 3 bases respectively, with 6 bases between them. CDR3 loop: CSVRDYGYTF. CDR3 coding DNA: TGCAGTGTGCGGGACTATGGCTACACCTTC.

To note about this clone: The germline gene is not matched at one end of the junction; a read error may be the cause. The chain links TRBV6-5 to TRBJ2-2, with a possible D match to TRBD2 (6 bases). CDR1 is MNHEY and CDR2 is SVGAGI in the germline V gene. The CDR3 loop spans 14 amino acids. The CDR3, as DNA: TGTGCCAGCAGTTACGGGGGGAACTCCGGGGAGCTGTTTTTT. The encoded protein is CASSYGGNSGELFF.

This clone was recorded once. In nucleotides, the CDR3 is TGTGCCAGCTTTCTTAACTACGAGCAGTACTTC. Protein sequence: CASFLNYEQYF. V is TRBV6-5 and J is TRBJ2-7; D is undetermined. CDR1 is MNHEY and CDR2 is SVGAGI in the germline V gene. This CDR3 is 11 amino acids long. Trimming shortened V by 8 bases and J by 3 bases, and 8 bases separated the two germline ends.

This chain joins TRBV3-1 (or the pseudogene TRBV3-2) and TRBJ1-1; TRBD1 might be the D (5 bases). The CDR3 length is 15 residues. Trimming cost V 3 bases and J 5 bases, with 16 bases left between them. Germline lookup yields CDR1 LGHDT and CDR2 YNNKEL (reference sequence). DNA for the CDR3: TGTGCCAGCAGCCAGCTAACCGGGGGAGGGACTGAAGCTTTCTTT. Translating gives CASSQLTGGGTEAFF.

This chain uses TRBV7-8 with TRBJ2-1; perhaps TRBD2 as D (6 bases). CDR1 and CDR2 from the germline V gene are SGHVS and FQNEAQ. Trimming took off 6 bases at V and 1 base at J, with 19 bases between the two ends. The CDR3 is 17 amino acids. The chain's CDR3 is CASSQMEGWISYNEQFF. CDR3 coding DNA: TGTGCCAGCAGTCAGATGGAGGGTTGGATTTCCTACAATGAGCAGTTCTTC.

J is TRBJ2-7 and V is TRBV3-1 (or the pseudogene TRBV3-2), with D possibly matching TRBD2 (5 bases). This CDR3 comprises 13 residues. V was cut by 1 base and J by 6 bases, with 10 bases left in between. Germline lookup yields CDR1 LGHDT and CDR2 YNNKEL (reference sequence). CDR3 DNA sequence: TGTGCCAGCAGCCAAGCACTAGTTTCCGAGCAGTACTTC. The encoded protein is CASSQALVSEQYF.

The rearrangement links TRBV10-2 to TRBJ2-3, with 8 bases fitting TRBD2. There are 17 residues in the CDR3. The V gene end was trimmed by 3 bases and the J gene end by 1 base; junction bases not matched to a gene: 9. Per germline, CDR1 WSHSY and CDR2 SAAADI. The CDR3 spells CASSEGAGAGGTDTQYF. DNA of the CDR3: TGCGCCAGCAGTGAAGGTGCGGGAGCGGGGGGCACAGATACGCAGTATTTT.

The rearrangement joins TRBV29-1 to TRBJ2-5, with D tentatively TRBD2 (5 bases). From germline, CDR1 is SQVTM and CDR2 ANQGSEA. The CDR3 has 11 amino acids. Trimming stripped 6 bases from V and 9 bases from J, with 14 bases between. Here the CDR3 reads CSVGSFGAQYF. CDR3 bases: TGCAGCGTGGGGAGTTTTGGGGCCCAGTACTTC. Combining the CDR3 with reference TRBV29-1 and TRBJ2-5 gives the whole variable domain SAVISQKPSRDICQRGTSLTIQCQVDSQVTMMFWYRQQPGQSLTLIATANQGSEATYESGFVIDKFPISRPNLTFSTLTVSNMSPEDSSIYLCSVGSFGAQYFGPGTRLLVL.

V usage is TRBV19 and J usage is TRBJ1-4; tentative D call: TRBD1 (6 bases). Per germline, CDR1 LNHDA and CDR2 SQIVND (reference sequence). This CDR3 contains 16 residues. Trimming removed 4 bases at V and 7 bases at J, with 19 bases between. The CDR3 nucleotides are TGTGCCAGTAGTACTCCCTACAGGGTACAGAGTGAAAAACTGTTTTTT. Protein product: CASSTPYRVQSEKLFF. The full variable domain, with the rest looked up from reference TRBV19 and TRBJ1-4, is DGGITQSPKYLFRKEGQNVTLSCEQNLNHDAMYWYRQDPGQGLRLIYYSQIVNDFQKGDIAEGYSVSREKKESFPLTVTSAQKNPTAFYLCASSTPYRVQSEKLFFGSGTQLSVL.

The chain combines TRBV7-9 with TRBJ2-3; TRBD1 matches 10 bases. Germline lookup yields CDR1 SEHNR and CDR2 FQNEAQ (reference sequence). The junction had 13 bases not matched to a gene; V was cut back by 11 bases and J by 5 bases. The CDR3 length is 15 residues. The chain's CDR3 is CAGGDRGQGEDTQYF. CDR3 coding DNA: TGTGCCGGAGGTGACCGTGGACAGGGGGAAGATACGCAGTATTTT.

Here the CDR3 reads CASSEGGYRGGGTQYF. In DNA, the CDR3 is TGTGCCAGCAGTGAAGGGGGATACAGGGGAGGCGGGACCCAGTACTTC. The J gene is TRBJ2-5, the V gene TRBV6-1; a weak D match, TRBD1 (7 bases). CDR3 size: 16 residues. V lost 1 base and J lost 7, with 19 bases in between. Germline CDR1 and CDR2: MNHNS and SASEGT.

The chain has TRBV7-2 and TRBJ2-3; perhaps TRBD2 as D (5 bases). V gave up 7 bases and J gave up 6 bases, with 8 bases separating them. The germline gives CDR1 SGHTA, CDR2 FQGNSA. The CDR3 contains 11 residues. This CDR3 reads CASTRGDTQYF. The CDR3 DNA reads TGTGCCAGCACGAGAGGGGATACGCAGTATTTT.

This clone was detected once. The CDR3 reads CASSTGNKETQYF. CDR3 nucleotide sequence: TGTGCCAGCAGCACCGGGAACAAAGAGACCCAGTACTTC. J is TRBJ2-5 and V is TRBV11-3; tentative D call: TRBD2 (5 bases). V dropped 5 bases and J dropped 3 bases, with 10 bases sitting between them. Germline lookup yields CDR1 SGHNT and CDR2 YENEEA. The CDR3 covers 13 residues.

This clone was recorded a few times. This chain links TRBV4-2 with TRBJ2-3; D possibly corresponds to TRBD2 (5 bases). Trimming removed 1 base from V and 2 bases from J, with 19 bases in between. Looked up from germline, CDR1 is LGHNA and CDR2 is YNFKEQ. The CDR3 contains 18 residues. CDR3 sequence reads: CASSQVAEGAEDTDTQYF. CDR3 in DNA: TGTGCCAGCAGCCAAGTAGCCGAGGGCGCCGAGGACACAGATACGCAGTATTTT.

The gene calls are TRBV7-6 and TRBJ1-1, with TRBD1 matching over 7 bases. The CDR3 extends over 15 amino acids. With V trimmed by 1 base and J by 2 bases, 4 bases remained unmatched. Germline V gives CDR1 SGHVS, CDR2 FNYEAQ. CDR3 DNA sequence: TGTGCCAGCAGCTTAGTTGGGACAGCAAACACTGAAGCTTTCTTT. This gives the protein CASSLVGTANTEAFF.

This clone has a count of ten or more. The DNA for the CDR3 is TGTGCCAGCAGCTCCTGGACAGGGCTCTCCTACGAGCAGTACTTC. It encodes CASSSWTGLSYEQYF. This sequence joins TRBV7-8 and TRBJ2-7; 8 bases agree with TRBD1. The CDR3 covers 15 residues. Germline V gives CDR1 SGHVS, CDR2 FQNEAQ. J was trimmed by 0 bases and V by 4 bases; bases with no gene match: 5.